This passage covers 6 T cell receptor beta chains from one sample sequenced in a study of shared clonotypes between healthy human individuals. Sequencing was performed with immunoSEQ multiplex PCR; in TCRdb, only in-frame clones are kept and a portion is missing. Found here are roughly 2 million clones, 90% to 95% of them singletons; the top ten hold 0.13%. Sequencing used naive CD4+ T cells sorted from blood. The subset denotes: CD45RA+ positively selected. The receptors originated from a young man in good health.

The rearrangement joins TRBV6-1 to TRBJ1-2, with a possible D match to TRBD1 (6 bases). Trimming took off 6 bases at V and 10 bases at J, with 15 bases between the two ends. CDR1 and CDR2 (germline): MNHNS, SASEGT. This CDR3 has 12 amino acids. The CDR3 loop reads CASRDWDNPYTF. The CDR3, as DNA: TGTGCCAGCAGGGACTGGGACAATCCCTACACCTTC.

The CDR3 region is CASSFPFGPGTLSSYEQYF. Written as DNA, the CDR3 is TGTGCCAGCTCTTTCCCATTCGGCCCCGGGACACTAAGCTCCTACGAGCAGTACTTC. This chain uses TRBV27 with TRBJ2-7; TRBD1 is a possible D gene (6 bases). The V gene's germline CDR1 is MNHEY and CDR2 SMNVEV (reference sequence). V gave up 8 bases and J gave up 0 bases, with 29 bases separating them. CDR3 length equals 19 residues.

The chain uses TRBV11-2 and TRBJ2-4; no clear D. There are 14 residues in the CDR3. Germline V gene lookup returns CDR1 SGHAT and CDR2 FQNNGV. V was trimmed by 0 bases and J by 0 bases, leaving 3 bases between them. The CDR3 DNA follows: TGTGCCAGCAGCTTAGAACTAGCCAAAAACATTCAGTACTTC. This gives the protein CASSLELAKNIQYF.

V and J are TRBV28 and TRBJ2-7; D may be TRBD1 (6 bases). CDR1 is MDHEN and CDR2 is SYDVKM in the germline V gene. This CDR3 has 13 amino acids. Trimming stripped 6 bases from V and 4 bases from J, with 13 bases between. This CDR3 is CASSRDISYEQYF. Here the CDR3 DNA reads TGTGCCAGCAGCCGGGACATCTCTTACGAGCAGTACTTC.

The chain recombines TRBV6-6 with TRBJ2-3; 7 bases line up with TRBD2. CDR1 MNHNY and CDR2 SVGAGI come from the germline V gene (reference sequence). This CDR3 spans 15 amino acids. Trimming took 6 bases from V and 3 from J; bases not matched to a gene: 9. The CDR3 spells CASRPGLEVTDTQYF. DNA for the CDR3: TGTGCCAGCAGGCCCGGACTAGAAGTAACAGATACGCAGTATTTT.

Comments on this clone: Other DNA sequences in this sample translate to the same CDR3. The J gene is TRBJ2-7, the V gene TRBV27; D not resolved. The V gene lost 0 bases and the J gene lost 2 bases, with 5 bases spanning the gap. Looked up from germline, CDR1 is MNHEY and CDR2 is SMNVEV (reference sequence). This CDR3 is 13 amino acids long. The chain's CDR3 is CASSLSFPYEQYF. In DNA, the CDR3 is TGTGCCAGCAGTTTATCGTTCCCCTACGAGCAGTACTTC.